This T cell receptor delta chain was captured in a study of gamma-delta chains in newborns, infants, children. TCRdb re-identified clones in the reads via CATT. The table lists roughly 5,500 delta-chain clones, roughly 2.5% of them singletons, with around a sixth in the top ten. Sequenced material: blood. The receptors originated from a child who was a newborn, infant or young child, either healthy, febrile or measles-vaccinated (not recorded which).

This clone is medium-sized within its sample. The likely explanation is a read error, given a far larger clone one base away. This CDR3 is also generated by other DNA sequences in the sample. The chain couples TRDV2 to TRDJ1, with D tentatively TRDD3 (6 bases). Trimming pared 0 bases from V and 1 base from J, leaving 8 bases between. In germline, CDR1 is GEAIGNYY, CDR2 EKD. The CDR3 is made up of 14 amino acids. This CDR3 reads CACDTVGGTDKLIF. In DNA, the CDR3 is TGTGCCTGTGACACCGTGGGGGGCACCGATAAACTCATCTTT.